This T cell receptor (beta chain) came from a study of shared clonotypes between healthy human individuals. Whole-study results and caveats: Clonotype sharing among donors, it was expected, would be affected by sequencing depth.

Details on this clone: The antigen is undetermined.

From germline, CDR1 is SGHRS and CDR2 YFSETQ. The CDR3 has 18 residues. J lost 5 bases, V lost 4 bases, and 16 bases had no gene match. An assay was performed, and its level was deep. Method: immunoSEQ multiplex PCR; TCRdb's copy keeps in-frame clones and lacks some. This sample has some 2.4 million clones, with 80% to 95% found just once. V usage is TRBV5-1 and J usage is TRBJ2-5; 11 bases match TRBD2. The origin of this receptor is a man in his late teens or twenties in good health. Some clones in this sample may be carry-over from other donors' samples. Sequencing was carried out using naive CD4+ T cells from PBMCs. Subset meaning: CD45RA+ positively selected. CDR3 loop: CASSPGMLAGGAGETQYF. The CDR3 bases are TGCGCCAGCAGCCCGGGGATGCTAGCGGGAGGAGCGGGGGAGACCCAGTACTTC.